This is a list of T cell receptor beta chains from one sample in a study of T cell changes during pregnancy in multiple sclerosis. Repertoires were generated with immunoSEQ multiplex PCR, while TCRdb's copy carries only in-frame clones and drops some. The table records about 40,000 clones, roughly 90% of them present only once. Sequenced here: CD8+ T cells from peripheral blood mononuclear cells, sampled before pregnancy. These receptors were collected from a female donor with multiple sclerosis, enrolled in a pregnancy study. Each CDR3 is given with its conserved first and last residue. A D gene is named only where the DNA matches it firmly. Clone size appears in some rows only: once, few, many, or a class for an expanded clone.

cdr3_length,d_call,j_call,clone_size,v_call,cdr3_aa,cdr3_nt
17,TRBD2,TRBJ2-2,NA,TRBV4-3,CASSQGVAGGYTGELFF,TGCGCCAGCAGCCAGGGAGTAGCGGGAGGGTACACCGGGGAGCTGTTTTTT
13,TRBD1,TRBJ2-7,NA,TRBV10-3,CAARTGQHYEQYF,TGTGCCGCCAGGACAGGGCAACACTACGAGCAGTACTTC
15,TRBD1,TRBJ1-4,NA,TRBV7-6,CASSRGTASNEKLFF,TGTGCCAGCAGCAGAGGGACAGCCAGTAATGAAAAACTGTTTTTT
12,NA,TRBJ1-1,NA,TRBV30,CAWSVQDPEAFF,TGTGCCTGGAGTGTACAGGATCCAGAAGCTTTCTTT
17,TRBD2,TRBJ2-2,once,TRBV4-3,CASSQGTAGANTGELFF,TGCGCCAGCAGCCAAGGTACAGCGGGAGCGAACACCGGGGAGCTGTTTTTT
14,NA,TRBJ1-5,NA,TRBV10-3,CAISETGSNQPQHF,TGTGCCATCAGTGAAACCGGTAGCAATCAGCCCCAGCATTTT
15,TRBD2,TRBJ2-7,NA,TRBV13,CASSFEKREGHEQYF,TGTGCCAGCAGCTTCGAGAAACGGGAGGGCCACGAGCAGTACTTC
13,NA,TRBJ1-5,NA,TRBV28,CASSLDGYQPQHF,TGTGCCAGCAGTTTAGACGGGTATCAGCCCCAGCATTTT
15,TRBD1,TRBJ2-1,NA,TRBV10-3,CAISESWGQLDEQFF,TGTGCCATCAGTGAGTCGTGGGGACAGCTGGATGAGCAGTTCTTC
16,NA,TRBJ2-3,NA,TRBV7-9,CASSLGDTIPTDTQYF,TGTGCCAGCAGCTTAGGTGACACCATCCCCACAGATACGCAGTATTTT
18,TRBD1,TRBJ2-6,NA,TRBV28,CASSSYRQGASGANVLTF,TGTGCCAGCTCCTCTTATCGGCAGGGGGCCTCTGGGGCCAACGTCCTGACTTTC
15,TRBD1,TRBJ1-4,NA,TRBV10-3,CAISSRQGTNEKLFF,TGTGCCATCAGTTCTAGACAGGGGACTAATGAAAAACTGTTTTTT
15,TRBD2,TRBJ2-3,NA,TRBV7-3,CASSLTGAGTDTQYF,TGTGCCAGCAGCTTAACCGGAGCGGGGACAGATACGCAGTATTTT
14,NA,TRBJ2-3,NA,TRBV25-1,CASGYIGGTDTQYF,TGTGCCAGCGGATATATCGGGGGCACAGATACGCAGTATTTT
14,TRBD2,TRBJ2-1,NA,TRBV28,CASSLRAGGGEQFF,TGTGCCAGCAGCTTGCGGGCGGGAGGCGGGGAGCAGTTCTTC
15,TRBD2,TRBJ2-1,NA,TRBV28,CASSSRLAGGDEQFF,TGTGCCAGCAGTTCACGACTAGCGGGGGGGGATGAGCAGTTCTTC
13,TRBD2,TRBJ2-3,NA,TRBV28,CAIGRGSTDTQYF,TGTGCCATAGGGAGGGGAAGCACAGATACGCAGTATTTT
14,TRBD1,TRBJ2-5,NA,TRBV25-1,CASSSGQGQETQYF,TGTGCCAGCAGTTCGGGACAGGGTCAAGAGACCCAGTACTTC
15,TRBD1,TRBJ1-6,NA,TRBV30,CAWKDRGYMNSPLHF,TGTGCCTGGAAGGACAGGGGGTATATGAATTCACCCCTCCACTTT
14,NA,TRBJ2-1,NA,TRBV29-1,CSVAREGTYNEQFF,TGCAGCGTTGCTCGAGAGGGAACCTACAATGAGCAGTTCTTC
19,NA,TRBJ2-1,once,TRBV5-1,CASSLAGATTMDVHNEQFF,TGCGCCAGCAGCTTAGCGGGCGCAACTACTATGGACGTCCACAATGAGCAGTTCTTC
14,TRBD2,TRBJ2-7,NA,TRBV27,CASSGLAGAYEQYF,TGTGCCAGCAGTGGGCTAGCGGGGGCCTACGAGCAGTACTTC
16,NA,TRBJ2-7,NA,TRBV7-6,CASSRQGGATSYEQYF,TGTGCCAGCAGCCGGCAAGGAGGGGCGACCTCCTACGAGCAGTACTTC
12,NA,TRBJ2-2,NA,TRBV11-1,CASSIEPGELFF,TGTGCCAGCAGCATTGAGCCCGGGGAGCTGTTTTTT
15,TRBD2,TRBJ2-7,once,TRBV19,CASSFSSGRIYEQYF,TGTGCCAGTAGTTTCAGTAGCGGGAGGATCTACGAGCAGTACTTC
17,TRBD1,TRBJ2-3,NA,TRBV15,CATRIEAGTASTDTQYF,TGTGCCACCAGAATTGAGGCCGGGACAGCTAGCACAGATACGCAGTATTTT
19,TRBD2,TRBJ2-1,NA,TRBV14,CASSQVVLAGVAQYNEQFF,TGTGCCAGCAGCCAAGTGGTTCTAGCGGGAGTCGCACAATACAATGAGCAGTTCTTC
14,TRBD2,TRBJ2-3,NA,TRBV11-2,CASTELATTDTQYF,TGTGCCAGCACCGAACTAGCGACCACAGATACGCAGTATTTT
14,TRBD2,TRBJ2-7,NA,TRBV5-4,CASSLGSGSYEQYF,TGTGCCAGCAGCTTGGGTAGCGGGAGCTACGAGCAGTACTTC
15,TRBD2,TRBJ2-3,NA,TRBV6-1,CASRLLAGGTDTQYF,TGTGCCAGCAGGTTACTAGCGGGAGGGACAGATACGCAGTATTTT
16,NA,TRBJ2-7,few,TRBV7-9,CASSSTDRLDSYEQYF,TGTGCCAGCAGCTCAACGGACCGACTAGACTCCTACGAGCAGTACTTC
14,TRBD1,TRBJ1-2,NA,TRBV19,CASSTRDSNYGYTF,TGTGCCAGTAGTACCCGGGACAGCAACTATGGCTACACCTTC
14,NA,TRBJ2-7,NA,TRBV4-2,CASSQDQGSYEQYF,TGTGCCAGCAGCCAAGACCAGGGCTCCTACGAGCAGTACTTC
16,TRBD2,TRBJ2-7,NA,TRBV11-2,CASSLVPSGYVSEQYF,TGTGCCAGCAGCTTAGTGCCTAGCGGGTATGTAAGCGAGCAGTACTTC
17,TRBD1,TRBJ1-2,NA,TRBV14,CASSQVGDGTGNYGYTF,TGTGCCAGCAGCCAAGTTGGGGACGGGACAGGGAACTATGGCTACACCTTC
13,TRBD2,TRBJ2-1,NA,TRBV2,CASLAGGYNEQFF,TGTGCCAGCCTAGCGGGAGGGTACAATGAGCAGTTCTTC
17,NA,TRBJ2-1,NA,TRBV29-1,CSVGTVGENPMRNEQFF,TGCAGCGTTGGGACCGTTGGGGAGAATCCAATGAGGAATGAGCAGTTCTTC
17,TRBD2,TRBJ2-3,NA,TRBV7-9,CASSNTGLAGGADTQYF,TGTGCCAGCAGCAATACGGGACTAGCGGGAGGGGCAGATACGCAGTATTTT
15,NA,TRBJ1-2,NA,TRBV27,CASSTHPDSYYGYTF,TGTGCCAGCAGTACCCACCCGGACAGCTACTATGGCTACACCTTC
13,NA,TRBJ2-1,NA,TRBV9,CASSVTSINEQFF,TGTGCCAGCAGCGTAACTAGCATCAATGAGCAGTTCTTC
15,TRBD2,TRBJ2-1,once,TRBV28,CASSSRLAGDNEQFF,TGTGCCAGCAGTTCCCGACTAGCGGGAGACAATGAGCAGTTCTTC
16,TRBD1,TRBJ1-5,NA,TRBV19,CASSIAGTGDYQPQHF,TGTGCCAGTAGTATAGCCGGGACAGGGGATTATCAGCCCCAGCATTTT
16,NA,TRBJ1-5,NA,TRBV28,CASSFTGIASNQPQHF,TGTGCCAGCAGTTTTACAGGGATAGCTAGCAATCAGCCCCAGCATTTT
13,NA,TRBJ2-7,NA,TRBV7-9,CASSLTGYYEQYF,TGTGCCAGCAGCCTGACAGGCTACTACGAGCAGTACTTC
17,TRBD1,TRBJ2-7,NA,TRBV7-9,CASSPPRGQLSSYEQYF,TGTGCCAGCAGCCCGCCTAGGGGACAGCTCAGTTCCTACGAGCAGTACTTC
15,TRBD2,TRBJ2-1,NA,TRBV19,CASSSSGGPYNEQFF,TGTGCCAGTAGTTCTAGCGGGGGTCCCTACAATGAGCAGTTCTTC
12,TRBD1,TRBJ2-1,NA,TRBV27,CASRQGDNEQFF,TGTGCCAGCAGGCAGGGGGACAATGAGCAGTTCTTC